One and the same sample provided the 17 T cell receptor beta chains below, sequenced in a study of blood T cell repertoires in COVID-19. Profiling relied on immunoSEQ multiplex PCR, and the TCRdb table lists in-frame clones only, not all of them. Of about 67,000 clones in the sample, 86% are singletons; the top ten hold approximately 4.7%. The sample consisted of peripheral blood. These TCRs come from a man aged 45 to 65 with active COVID-19.

A few counts support this clone. The chain employs TRBV30 and TRBJ1-2; 7 nucleotides agree with TRBD1. V gave up 0 bases and J gave up 13 bases; unmatched junction bases: 5. CDR1 is GTSNPN, CDR2 SVGIG, per germline (reference sequence). This CDR3 has 11 residues. CDR3 sequence (DNA): TGTGCCTGGAGTGTAAGACAGGGAATCACCTTC. Amino acid sequence: CAWSVRQGITF.

This rearrangement joins TRBV5-4 to TRBJ1-6, with TRBD1 matching over 7 bases. The CDR3 spans 13 residues. Germline lookup yields CDR1 SGHNT and CDR2 YYREEE (reference sequence). The trim removed 10 bases at V and 10 bases at J, leaving 11 bases unmatched. CDR3 residues: CAGGDRVGSPLHF. CDR3 coding DNA: TGTGCCGGGGGAGACAGGGTCGGCTCACCCCTCCACTTT.

J is TRBJ2-7 and V is TRBV11-2; D possibly corresponds to TRBD2 (6 bases). V lost 2 bases and J lost 3, with 11 bases in between. Germline lookup yields CDR1 SGHAT and CDR2 FQNNGV. The CDR3 is made up of 14 amino acids. CDR3 loop: CASSLRREHYEQYF. The CDR3 bases are TGTGCCAGCAGCTTACGACGGGAGCACTACGAGCAGTACTTC.

The genes are TRBV7-9 and TRBJ2-1; TRBD1 matches 7 bases. Per germline, CDR1 SEHNR and CDR2 FQNEAQ (reference sequence). The J segment lost 7 bases and the V segment lost 1 base, leaving 7 bases of the junction unmatched. CDR3 length: 15 residues. The CDR3 is CASSLGQGLWNEQFF. The CDR3 bases are TGTGCCAGCAGCTTAGGACAGGGCTTATGGAATGAGCAGTTCTTC. The full variable domain, with the rest looked up from reference TRBV7-9 and TRBJ2-1, is DTGVSQNPRHKITKRGQNVTFRCDPISEHNRLYWYRQTLGQGPEFLTYFQNEAQLEKSRLLSDRFSAERPKGSFSTLEIQRTEQGDSAMYLCASSLGQGLWNEQFFGPGTRLTVL.

This clone was seen a few times. The V and J genes are TRBV6-5 and TRBJ1-5; 8 nucleotides match TRBD1. With 7 bases clipped from V and 7 bases from J, the junction kept 6 bases outside the gene matches. Germline CDR1 MNHEY, CDR2 SVGAGI. CDR3 length: 13 residues. The CDR3 loop is CASTPDRAQPQHF. In DNA, the CDR3 is TGTGCCAGCACCCCGGACAGGGCCCAGCCCCAGCATTTT.

The chain is built from TRBV29-1 and TRBJ1-1; 8 bases are a match to TRBD1. V lost 6 bases, J lost 6 bases, and 6 bases stayed unmatched. CDR1 is SQVTM, CDR2 ANQGSEA, per germline. This CDR3 comprises 12 residues. CDR3 loop: CSVAAGGSEAFF. CDR3 coding DNA: TGCAGCGTAGCGGCAGGGGGCTCTGAAGCTTTCTTT.

The genes are TRBV7-6 and TRBJ1-3, with 7 bases that match TRBD1. Germline CDR1 and CDR2: SGHVS and FNYEAQ. Trimming removed 5 bases from V and 4 bases from J; junction bases left unmatched: 11. The CDR3 is 16 amino acids. CDR3 sequence reads: CASSPRGAKIGNTIYF. CDR3 nucleotides: TGTGCCAGCAGCCCCAGGGGGGCAAAAATAGGAAACACCATATATTTT.

This chain joins TRBV9 and TRBJ1-5; D is unclear. The CDR3 is 15 residues long. The germline V gene encodes CDR1 SGDLS and CDR2 YYNGEE. V lost 0 bases and J lost 3, with 10 bases in between. The CDR3 here is CASSVGWQDNQPQHF. The CDR3 DNA is TGTGCCAGCAGCGTAGGCTGGCAGGACAATCAGCCCCAGCATTTT.

The J gene is TRBJ2-7, the V gene TRBV11-3; a possible D gene is TRBD1 (5 bases). Germline values: CDR1 SGHNT, CDR2 YENEEA. The CDR3 contains 14 residues. V lost 9 bases and J lost 4, with 19 bases in between. CDR3 sequence reads: CASSPDIGLYEQYF. CDR3 bases: TGTGCCAGTTCCCCGGACATTGGCCTATACGAGCAGTACTTC.

The gene calls are TRBV7-3 and TRBJ2-1; D gene uncertain. The germline V gene has CDR1 SGHTA and CDR2 FQGTGA. Trimming left V 2 bases short and J 1 base short, with 12 bases between. The CDR3 sequence is 16 residues long. As DNA, the CDR3 is TGTGCCAGCAGCTTAGAACACTTCGGGTCCTACAATGAGCAGTTCTTC. Translation gives CASSLEHFGSYNEQFF.

This clone was seen just once. This chain uses TRBV15 with TRBJ2-1; TRBD2 matches 7 bases. Germline lookup yields CDR1 LNHNV and CDR2 YYDKDF (reference sequence). This CDR3 contains 18 residues. Trimming at V came to 5 bases and at J to 6 bases, leaving 19 bases not matched to a gene. CDR3 protein: CATSGGWDGGSPLNEQFF. CDR3 nucleotides: TGTGCCACCAGCGGGGGGTGGGATGGCGGGAGCCCTCTCAATGAGCAGTTCTTC.

V and J are TRBV6-2 or TRBV6-3 and TRBJ1-6; D is perhaps TRBD1 (5 bases). The ends were cut back, 5 bases at V and 8 bases at J, with 16 bases in the middle. Germline V gene data show CDR1 as MNHEY and CDR2 as SVGEGT. The CDR3 is 15 amino acids. The CDR3 DNA follows: TGTGCCAGCAGTATGAGACAGCCGGCCTATTCACCCCTCCACTTT. Translated: CASSMRQPAYSPLHF.

The chain has TRBV6-1 and TRBJ2-7; weak D call: TRBD1 (7 bases). The V gene's germline CDR1 is MNHNS and CDR2 SASEGT. CDR3 length: 13 amino acids. V was clipped by 3 bases and J by 5 bases, with 11 bases between them. The CDR3 nucleotides read TGTGCCAGCAGTGAGCAGGGGGGTCACGAGCAGTACTTC. Protein sequence: CASSEQGGHEQYF.

The CDR3 here is CASTPTGTRDNEQFF. Here the CDR3 DNA reads TGTGCCAGCACCCCAACCGGCACTCGGGACAATGAGCAGTTCTTC. The chain carries TRBV6-5 and TRBJ2-1, with D hard to call. The germline CDR1 and CDR2 sequences are MNHEY and SVGAGI. Trimming left V 7 bases short and J 5 bases short, with 18 bases between. This CDR3 is built from 15 residues.

The CDR3 DNA is TGTGCCAGCTCACCACCGGGACTAGCGGGAGGCCTCTACGAGCAGTACTTC. Its translation: CASSPPGLAGGLYEQYF. The chain combines TRBV18 with TRBJ2-7, with TRBD2 matching 15 bases. The CDR3 loop spans 17 amino acids. V was pared by 0 bases and J by 3 bases, with 3 bases of the junction left unmatched. Germline loops: CDR1 KGHSH, CDR2 LQKENI.

This chain joins TRBV2 and TRBJ2-7, with 13 bases aligning to TRBD2. The CDR3 runs to 15 residues. Germline V gene sequence: CDR1 SNHLY, CDR2 FYNNEI. The J segment lost 5 bases and the V segment lost 7 bases, leaving 8 bases of the junction unmatched. The CDR3 coding sequence is TGTGCCAGCACCTTAACTAGCGGGGGGGCCAACGAGCAGTACTTC. It yields the protein CASTLTSGGANEQYF.

The V call is TRBV27, the J call TRBJ2-7; a weak D match, TRBD2 (6 bases). The CDR3 totals 13 residues. Trimming pared 4 bases from V and 2 bases from J, leaving 9 bases between. Germline V lookup: CDR1 MNHEY, CDR2 SMNVEV (reference sequence). As DNA, the CDR3 is TGTGCCAGCAGTTGGGGGGTAACCTACGAGCAGTACTTC. Translated: CASSWGVTYEQYF.